Listed below are T cell receptor beta chains from one sample, sequenced in a study of Ad26.COV2.S vaccination and SARS-CoV-2 variants. Assay: immunoSEQ multiplex PCR; the TCRdb copy retains only in-frame clones and omits some. Of 400,000 to 500,000 clones listed, 88% are singletons. Sequencing used peripheral blood, obtained in a trial of Ad26.COV2.S vaccine versus placebo. All receptors derive from a person aged 18-65 years who received the Ad26.COV2.S COVID-19 vaccine or a placebo. The CDR3 runs from the conserved cysteine through the conserved F or W. The D gene is left open where the match is weak. Some rows mark clone size as missing; the rest say once, few, many or name a class of expanded clone.

CASSQGPPNTIYF TGTGCCAGCAGCCAGGGACCGCCGAACACCATATATTTT NA TRBJ1-3 TRBV6-2/TRBV6-3 NA
CASSDIGTGGGEKLFF TGTGCCAGCAGTGACATAGGAACAGGGGGCGGAGAAAAACTGTTTTTT TRBD1 TRBJ1-4 TRBV6-4 NA
CAWSVPTGWSAQYF TGTGCCTGGAGTGTCCCCACAGGTTGGAGTGCCCAGTACTTC NA TRBJ2-5 TRBV30 NA
CASSPPLGISYEQYF TGTGCCAGCAGTCCGCCTTTGGGCATCTCCTACGAGCAGTACTTC NA TRBJ2-7 TRBV28 NA
CASSPTGAYEQYF TGTGCCAGCAGTCCGACAGGGGCCTACGAGCAGTACTTC TRBD1 TRBJ2-7 TRBV6-5 NA
CASSQWNGAGYTF TGTGCCAGCAGCCAATGGAATGGGGCTGGCTACACCTTC NA TRBJ1-2 TRBV16 NA
CASSGGFTNEQFF TGTGCCAGCAGCGGTGGATTCACTAATGAGCAGTTCTTC NA TRBJ2-1 TRBV9 NA
CASSARQGMNTEAFF TGTGCCAGCAGCGCCAGACAGGGAATGAACACTGAAGCTTTCTTT TRBD1 TRBJ1-1 TRBV7-6 NA
CASSLSPSISYEQYF TGTGCCAGCAGCTTATCCCCCAGTATCTCCTACGAGCAGTACTTC NA TRBJ2-7 TRBV7-9 NA
CASRKQGTLLDEQFF TGTGCCAGCAGGAAACAGGGGACCCTGCTGGATGAGCAGTTCTTC TRBD1 TRBJ2-1 TRBV28 few
CAWIEFMNTEAFF TGTGCCTGGATAGAATTCATGAACACTGAAGCTTTCTTT NA TRBJ1-1 TRBV30 NA
CAWSVGTGDNYGYTF TGTGCCTGGAGTGTAGGGACAGGGGATAACTATGGCTACACCTTC TRBD1 TRBJ1-2 TRBV30 once
CASSLSGQPQHF TGTGCCAGCAGCTTATCCGGCCAGCCCCAGCATTTT NA TRBJ1-5 TRBV13 NA
CASSQDTRLSMYEQYF TGCGCCAGCAGCCAAGACACCCGGCTTTCCATGTACGAGCAGTACTTC NA TRBJ2-7 TRBV4-1 NA
CASSQNRVGYEQYF TGCGCCAGCAGCCAAAACAGGGTAGGGTACGAGCAGTACTTC NA TRBJ2-7 TRBV4-1 NA
CASSSPNTDIQYF TGTGCCAGCAGCTCTCCAAATACGGACATTCAGTACTTC NA TRBJ2-4 TRBV7-2 NA
CASIKRAGSGGDTQYF TGTGCCAGCATCAAACGAGCGGGGTCCGGAGGAGATACGCAGTATTTT TRBD2 TRBJ2-3 TRBV19 NA
CASSLVLQVKNEQFF TGTGCCAGCAGCTTAGTATTACAGGTTAAGAATGAGCAGTTCTTC NA TRBJ2-1 TRBV11-2 NA
CASSLYGEGSPPYEQYF TGTGCCAGCAGTTTATACGGGGAGGGGTCCCCCCCGTACGAGCAGTACTTC TRBD2 TRBJ2-7 TRBV28 NA
CASSPRARGASNQPQHF TGTGCCAGCAGTCCCAGGGCGCGGGGGGCGAGCAATCAGCCCCAGCATTTT NA TRBJ1-5 TRBV27 NA
CASSPGGPPGYTF TGTGCCAGCAGTCCAGGGGGACCCCCCGGCTACACCTTC TRBD1 TRBJ1-2 TRBV27 NA
CASSVGSSSSYEQYF TGTGCCAGCAGCGTAGGGTCATCGAGCTCCTACGAGCAGTACTTC NA TRBJ2-7 TRBV9 NA
CATSPRDREAGELFF TGTGCCACCAGCCCCCGGGACAGGGAGGCCGGGGAGCTGTTTTTT TRBD1 TRBJ2-2 TRBV24-1 few
CASSYRASWGSPLHF TGTGCCAGCAGTTACAGGGCCAGTTGGGGTTCACCCCTCCACTTT NA TRBJ1-6 TRBV6-5 once
CASSAINYEQYF TGTGCCAGCAGCGCTATCAACTACGAGCAGTACTTC NA TRBJ2-7 TRBV11-1 NA
CASSLGGFGSEQYF TGTGCCAGCAGCTTAGGGGGTTTTGGCAGCGAGCAGTACTTC NA TRBJ2-7 TRBV11-2 NA
CASSQDRGNTIYF TGCGCCAGCAGCCAAGATCGGGGAAACACCATATATTTT NA TRBJ1-3 TRBV4-3 NA
CSVTGRSGANVLTF TGCAGCGTAACCGGGCGTTCTGGGGCCAACGTCCTGACTTTC NA TRBJ2-6 TRBV29-1 once
CASSSRRANTEAFF TGTGCCAGTAGTAGTAGGCGGGCTAACACTGAAGCTTTCTTT NA TRBJ1-1 TRBV19 NA
CASTPGNNYGYTF TGTGCCAGCACCCCGGGGAACAACTATGGCTACACCTTC NA TRBJ1-2 TRBV7-9 NA
CASSSTGGGGYTF TGTGCCAGCAGCTCAACAGGGGGCGGTGGCTACACCTTC TRBD1 TRBJ1-2 TRBV5-5 once
CASSWGTGFNQPQHF TGCGCCAGCAGCTGGGGGACAGGCTTTAATCAGCCCCAGCATTTT TRBD1 TRBJ1-5 TRBV5-1 NA
CASSTILGGGALDTQYF TGTGCCAGCAGTACCATCTTGGGCGGGGGGGCTTTAGATACGCAGTATTTT TRBD2 TRBJ2-3 TRBV28 NA
CASSVAPGLEGFPSYNEQFF TGTGCCAGCAGCGTAGCTCCGGGACTAGAGGGCTTCCCATCCTACAATGAGCAGTTCTTC TRBD2 TRBJ2-1 TRBV9 NA
CASSHPGQGKGTEAFF TGTGCCAGCAGCCATCCCGGACAGGGAAAGGGAACTGAAGCTTTCTTT TRBD1 TRBJ1-1 TRBV5-5 NA
CASSVSHEQYF TGTGCCAGCAGTGTCTCCCACGAGCAGTACTTC NA TRBJ2-7 TRBV2 few
CASHGTGVNQPQHF TGTGCCAGCCACGGGACAGGGGTTAATCAGCCCCAGCATTTT TRBD1 TRBJ1-5 TRBV2 NA
CASSPGTSGPEDTQYF TGTGCCAGCAGCCCCGGGACTAGCGGGCCGGAAGATACGCAGTATTTT TRBD2 TRBJ2-3 TRBV7-3 NA
CASSEQRLSSTDTQYF TGTGCCAGCAGTGAACAGCGGTTATCTAGCACAGATACGCAGTATTTT NA TRBJ2-3 TRBV6-1 NA
CATGGTGNTGELFF TGTGCCACTGGTGGGACAGGGAACACCGGGGAGCTGTTTTTT TRBD1 TRBJ2-2 TRBV7-2 NA
CASTRDGNTEAFF TGTGCCAGCACAAGGGACGGGAACACTGAAGCTTTCTTT NA TRBJ1-1 TRBV27 once
CASSQETGAQPQHF TGCGCCAGCAGCCAAGAGACCGGGGCTCAGCCCCAGCATTTT NA TRBJ1-5 TRBV4-1 once
CASSVGLAFTDTQYF TGTGCCAGCAGCGTAGGACTAGCCTTCACAGATACGCAGTATTTT TRBD2 TRBJ2-3 TRBV9 NA
CASSLGWEGYEQYF TGTGCCAGCAGCTTAGGTTGGGAGGGCTACGAGCAGTACTTC TRBD2 TRBJ2-7 TRBV7-6 NA
CASSQVMGSLSNQPQHF TGTGCCAGCAGCCAAGTAATGGGAAGTTTAAGCAATCAGCCCCAGCATTTT NA TRBJ1-5 TRBV4-2 NA
CASSQEPASQETQYF TGTGCCAGCAGCCAAGAGCCGGCGTCCCAAGAGACCCAGTACTTC NA TRBJ2-5 TRBV4-2 NA